Listed here are 19 T cell receptor beta chains from one sample, sequenced in a study of blood T cell repertoires in COVID-19. Produced via immunoSEQ multiplex PCR; TCRdb's table is partial and in-frame only. This table holds over 200,000 clones, around 84% found once. Sequencing was done on a sample of PBMCs or T cells enriched from blood (not recorded which). The receptors come from a man aged 18-30 years who had recovered from COVID-19.

This clone was detected once. This same CDR3 is encoded by further DNA sequences in the sample. The chain joins TRBV30 to TRBJ2-5, with D perhaps TRBD2 (5 bases). Looked up from germline, CDR1 is GTSNPN and CDR2 is SVGIG (reference sequence). The V end was cut by 2 bases, the J end by 5 bases, with 12 bases between. This CDR3 is built from 13 residues. The CDR3 is CAWSRTSRETQYF. The CDR3 region has the DNA TGTGCCTGGAGTAGGACTTCTCGGGAGACCCAGTACTTC.

The rearrangement joins TRBV7-9 to TRBJ1-3; possible D gene TRBD1, 6 bases. V shed 4 bases and J shed 4 bases, with 20 bases lying between them. Germline assignment: CDR1 SEHNR and CDR2 FQNEAQ (reference sequence). The CDR3 is 17 amino acids. The CDR3 sequence: CASSSPVQGATGNTIYF. In nucleotides, the CDR3 is TGTGCCAGCAGCTCGCCCGTACAGGGTGCAACGGGAAACACCATATATTTT. The full variable domain, with the rest looked up from reference TRBV7-9 and TRBJ1-3, is DTGVSQNPRHKITKRGQNVTFRCDPISEHNRLYWYRQTLGQGPEFLTYFQNEAQLEKSRLLSDRFSAERPKGSFSTLEIQRTEQGDSAMYLCASSSPVQGATGNTIYFGEGSWLTVV.

This chain joins TRBV7-8 and TRBJ2-6; D ambiguous. V was pared by 4 bases and J by 0 bases, with 10 bases between. This CDR3 comprises 16 residues. The germline V gene has CDR1 SGHVS and CDR2 FQNEAQ. The CDR3 DNA reads as TGTGCCAGCAGCTCCCTACTTTCCTCTGGGGCCAACGTCCTGACTTTC. This sequence encodes CASSSLLSSGANVLTF. Using reference TRBV7-8 and TRBJ2-6 for the parts outside the CDR3, the full variable domain is GAGVSQSPRYKVAKRGQDVALRCDPISGHVSLFWYQQALGQGPEFLTYFQNEAQLDKSGLPSDRFFAERPEGSVSTLKIQRTQQEDSAVYLCASSSLLSSGANVLTFGAGSRLTVL.

This chain links TRBV27 with TRBJ1-4; D is possibly TRBD1 (5 bases). V lost 6 bases to trimming and J lost 13 bases, with 18 bases between them. The germline gives CDR1 MNHEY, CDR2 SMNVEV (reference sequence). The CDR3 runs 13 residues. CDR3 sequence (DNA): TGTGCCAGCAGACCCCAGGGCAACAGAGGACTGTTTTTT. It encodes CASRPQGNRGLFF.

The chain recombines TRBV18 with TRBJ2-2; a possible D gene is TRBD1 (5 bases). This CDR3 contains 15 residues. The germline V and J ends were trimmed by 2 bases and 2 bases, with 9 bases remaining between them. Germline CDR1 KGHSH, CDR2 LQKENI. CDR3 loop: CASSPDSLNTGELFF. CDR3 in DNA: TGTGCCAGCTCACCAGACAGCCTTAACACCGGGGAGCTGTTTTTT.

The rearrangement joins TRBV28 to TRBJ1-2; D is possibly TRBD1 (5 bases). V lost 1 base, J lost 4 bases, and 13 bases lay in between. CDR1 is MDHEN, CDR2 SYDVKM, per germline. This CDR3 has 15 amino acids. The CDR3 sequence is CASSLYTGGSYGYTF. CDR3 in DNA: TGTGCCAGCAGTTTATATACCGGGGGGAGCTATGGCTACACCTTC.

In DNA, the CDR3 is TGCAGTGCGGCGAACAGGGCCCCCCAGTACTTC. It is translated as CSAANRAPQYF. This sequence joins TRBV20-1 and TRBJ2-5, with a weak D call TRBD1 (6 bases). This CDR3 is 11 amino acids long. V shed 6 bases and J shed 9 bases, with 14 bases lying between them. Germline V gene sequence: CDR1 DFQATT, CDR2 SNEGSKA (reference sequence).

The genes are TRBV5-4 and TRBJ1-2; tentatively, D is TRBD1 (6 bases). Germline lookup yields CDR1 SGHNT and CDR2 YYREEE (reference sequence). The CDR3 has 16 residues. V dropped 3 bases and J dropped 0 bases, with 15 bases sitting between them. CDR3 sequence (DNA): TGTGCCAGCAGCTCCGGGGGGGCTGGGGCTAACTATGGCTACACCTTC. It translates to CASSSGGAGANYGYTF. Looking up the rest from reference TRBV5-4 and TRBJ1-2 gives the full variable domain: ETGVTQSPTHLIKTRGQQVTLRCSSQSGHNTVSWYQQALGQGPQFIFQYYREEENGRGNFPPRFSGLQFPNYSSELNVNALELDDSALYLCASSSGGAGANYGYTFGSGTRLTVV.

This chain joins TRBV7-9 and TRBJ2-7, with 9 bases identical to TRBD1. Trimming cost V 5 bases and J 3 bases; bases outside gene matches: 5. This CDR3 is built from 14 residues. CDR1 is SEHNR, CDR2 FQNEAQ, per germline (reference sequence). In DNA form, the CDR3 reads TGTGCCAGCAGCGAGGGACAGGGAATCTACGAGCAGTACTTC. It specifies CASSEGQGIYEQYF.

This clone was seen only once. The V call is TRBV6-2 or TRBV6-3, the J call TRBJ1-5; 9 bases are a match to TRBD1. The CDR3 is made up of 16 amino acids. Germline V lookup: CDR1 MNHEY, CDR2 SVGEGT. V gave up 5 bases and J gave up 5 bases; unmatched junction bases: 10. The CDR3 DNA follows: TGTGCCAGCAGTCGTCCCGGGACAGGGAGAGATCAGCCCCAGCATTTT. It translates to CASSRPGTGRDQPQHF.

The CDR3: CASSLAGTSGGNTGELFF. The CDR3 coding sequence is TGCGCCAGCAGCTTGGCCGGGACTAGCGGGGGGAACACCGGGGAGCTGTTTTTT. The rearrangement joins TRBV5-1 to TRBJ2-2, with TRBD2 identical over 14 bases. CDR3 size: 18 residues. Germline loops: CDR1 SGHRS, CDR2 YFSETQ. The V gene end was trimmed by 0 bases and the J gene end by 1 base; junction bases not matched to a gene: 2.

This chain links TRBV19 with TRBJ1-1; D is possibly TRBD1 (5 bases). Looked up from germline, CDR1 is LNHDA and CDR2 is SQIVND (reference sequence). CDR3 length: 12 amino acids. Trimming removed 3 bases from V and 10 bases from J, with 12 bases in between. This chain's CDR3 is CASSMPGLAAFF. The DNA of the CDR3 is TGTGCCAGTAGTATGCCAGGGCTGGCAGCTTTCTTT.

The gene calls are TRBV7-9 and TRBJ2-1; D ambiguous. CDR1 and CDR2 from the germline V gene are SEHNR and FQNEAQ (reference sequence). CDR3 length: 15 amino acids. The V and J ends lost 4 bases and 2 bases respectively, with 12 bases between them. CDR3 sequence (DNA): TGTGCCAGCAGCTCGACTGGAAAAACCTACAATGAGCAGTTCTTC. This translates into CASSSTGKTYNEQFF.

The genes are TRBV7-9 and TRBJ2-2; 12 bases line up with TRBD2. Germline CDR1 SEHNR, CDR2 FQNEAQ (reference sequence). CDR3 length: 15 residues. V shed 8 bases and J 6 bases; nucleotides not matched to a gene: 7. The CDR3, as DNA: TGTGCCAGCTTCGGACTAGCGGGATTTGCCGGGGAGCTGTTTTTT. This encodes CASFGLAGFAGELFF.

This clone was picked up one time. The gene calls are TRBV19 and TRBJ1-6, with a possible D match to TRBD1 (6 bases). With 6 bases removed from V and 6 bases from J, the gap between germline ends came to 12 bases. The CDR3 sequence is 14 residues long. CDR1 LNHDA and CDR2 SQIVND come from the germline V gene (reference sequence). The CDR3 bases are TGTGCCAGTAGCCCCAGGGGTGTTAATTCACCCCTCCACTTT. Protein sequence: CASSPRGVNSPLHF.

This chain joins TRBV2 and TRBJ1-3; 8 bases are a match to TRBD1. Germline trimming cut 4 bases from V and 4 bases from J; bases unmatched to any gene: 3. CDR1 and CDR2 (germline): SNHLY, FYNNEI. CDR3 size: 14 residues. CDR3: CASSADRAGNTIYF. CDR3 nucleotides: TGTGCCAGCAGTGCGGACAGGGCCGGAAACACCATATATTTT.

The V and J genes are TRBV18 and TRBJ2-7; 9 nucleotides align to TRBD1. Germline values: CDR1 KGHSH, CDR2 LQKENI. This CDR3 has 16 residues. Trimming cost V 3 bases and J 5 bases; bases outside gene matches: 11. CDR3 in amino acids: CASSPQTGGVGDEQYF. In DNA form, the CDR3 reads TGTGCCAGCTCACCTCAAACAGGGGGCGTAGGTGACGAGCAGTACTTC.

This rearrangement joins TRBV5-4 to TRBJ2-4; 9 nucleotides agree with TRBD2. Germline V CDR1 and CDR2: SGHNT, YYREEE (reference sequence). The CDR3 totals 17 residues. V lost 3 bases, J lost 2 bases, and 9 bases stayed unmatched. The DNA of the CDR3 is TGTGCCAGCAGCTCCCCCCTGCGGGGGGGGTCCAAAAACATTCAGTACTTC. It is translated as CASSSPLRGGSKNIQYF.

This clone has a single count. The chain combines TRBV28 with TRBJ1-2, with no clear D. Germline-derived CDR1 and CDR2 are MDHEN and SYDVKM. The CDR3 length is 11 residues. V was clipped by 6 bases and J by 8 bases, with 10 bases between them. In nucleotides, the CDR3 is TGTGCCAGCAGCGCCCTCGCGGGCTACACCTTC. It yields the protein CASSALAGYTF.